The following is a T cell receptor (beta chain) sequence with its context. The data are from a study of blood T cell repertoires in COVID-19. The trim removed 5 bases at V and 4 bases at J, leaving 10 bases unmatched. The CDR3 covers 16 residues. From germline, CDR1 is MNHNY and CDR2 SVGAGI (reference sequence). Sequencing was performed with immunoSEQ multiplex PCR; in TCRdb, only in-frame clones are kept and a portion is missing. The table lists more than 450,000 clones, 87% of them singletons. Cohort allocation depended upon clinical history that participants reported. The rearrangement links TRBV6-6 to TRBJ2-3; 9 nucleotides agree with TRBD2. The receptor's source is a woman younger than 30 who had recovered from COVID-19. The source material was PBMCs or T cells enriched from blood (not recorded which). The CDR3 bases are TGTGCCAGCAGTCTTAAGCGGGGGGCCGAATCAGATACGCAGTATTTT. Protein product: CASSLKRGAESDTQYF.